This passage covers 5 T cell receptor beta chains from one sample sequenced in a study of OX40 agonist ivuxolimab in advanced cancers. The repertoire was sequenced with immunoSEQ multiplex PCR; TCRdb's copy has only in-frame clones and lacks some. The data contain about 68,000 clones, about 90% of them seen just once; the ten biggest clones take up 0.31%. Sample: CD4+ or CD8+ T cells sorted from blood, taken in a trial of the OX40 agonist ivuxolimab. These receptors all come from an adult with an advanced solid tumor such as melanoma, head and neck, liver or kidney cancer.

Details on this clone: This sample includes further DNA sequences coding for the same CDR3. This chain uses TRBV2 with TRBJ2-1, with D unclear. Germline V gene sequence: CDR1 SNHLY, CDR2 FYNNEI. V was cut by 6 bases and J by 2 bases, with 11 bases left in between. This CDR3 is built from 14 residues. CDR3 nucleotide sequence: TGTGCCAGCAGCGTCCCAGGACCCTACAATGAGCAGTTCTTC. Translating it yields CASSVPGPYNEQFF.

This rearrangement joins TRBV5-1 to TRBJ1-2; no clear D gene. The germline V gene encodes CDR1 SGHRS and CDR2 YFSETQ. Trimming took off 0 bases at V and 0 bases at J, with 9 bases between the two ends. The CDR3 runs to 15 residues. CDR3 in amino acids: CASSLGDGANYGYTF. CDR3 DNA: TGCGCCAGCAGCTTGGGAGACGGAGCTAACTATGGCTACACCTTC.

The chain has TRBV5-1 and TRBJ2-3; D ambiguous. This CDR3 is built from 15 residues. The V end was cut by 4 bases, the J end by 4 bases, with 16 bases between. The germline gives CDR1 SGHRS, CDR2 YFSETQ. In nucleotides, the CDR3 is TGCGCCAGCAGCCTCCGGGCCCTCGGTGCAGATACGCAGTATTTT. This codes for CASSLRALGADTQYF.

This chain's CDR3 is CASRGYEQLGNTIYF. The CDR3 region has the DNA TGTGCCAGCAGGGGCTATGAGCAACTGGGGAACACCATATATTTT. The chain employs TRBV13 and TRBJ1-3; D gene uncertain. The ends were cut back, 6 bases at V and 7 bases at J, with 19 bases in the middle. Germline CDR1 and CDR2: PRHDT and FYEKMQ (reference sequence). CDR3 size: 15 residues.

The chain carries TRBV5-4 and TRBJ2-1; TRBD2 matches at 12 bases. Germline values: CDR1 SGHNT, CDR2 YYREEE (reference sequence). The CDR3 runs 15 residues. The V gene end was trimmed by 3 bases and the J gene end by 8 bases; junction bases not matched to a gene: 6. CDR3 nucleotide sequence: TGTGCCAGCAGCTACCTAGCGGGAGGGAGGGATGAGCAGTTCTTC. Encoded protein: CASSYLAGGRDEQFF.